Here is one TCR beta chain with its context. Its target is unknown. Clones were sequenced by immunoSEQ multiplex PCR, and TCRdb holds only the in-frame ones, with some missing. Of around 600,000 clones listed, approximately 95% were seen once; the top ten hold over 0.1%. The CDR3 is made up of 15 amino acids. Per the germline V gene, CDR1 is PRHDT and CDR2 is FYEKMQ (reference sequence). V was pared by 8 bases and J by 4 bases, with 7 bases of the junction left unmatched. Naive CD8 cells lacked CD45RO and underwent positive selection for CCR7, leaving out terminally differentiated effector memory CD45RA+ cells. These data belong to a study of shared clonotypes between healthy human individuals. Study outcomes and limitations: It was observed that about 5% of naive CD4 clonotypes were shared across a few donors. The study generally estimated greater richness for naive than memory subsets. All-four-donor shared clonotypes had higher generation probabilities than non-shared clonotypes did. Among donors, sharing of clonotypes was expected to be affected by sequencing depth.

Sequencing input: naive CD8+ T cells sorted from blood. This chain uses TRBV13 with TRBJ2-2; 10 nucleotides agree with TRBD1. This TCR came from a woman aged 25 to 39 in good health. CDR3 coding DNA: TGTGCCAGCGGGGACAGGGGAGGCCCCACCGGGGAGCTGTTTTTT. Its protein product is CASGDRGGPTGELFF. Complete variable domain (other parts from reference TRBV13 and TRBJ2-2): AAGVIQSPRHLIKEKRETATLKCYPIPRHDTVYWYQQGPGQDPQFLISFYEKMQSDKGSIPDRFSAQQFSDYHSELNMSSLELGDSALYFCASGDRGGPTGELFFGEGSRLTVL.